The present entry profiles one TCR beta chain with its context. Its antigen is undetermined. With V trimmed by 4 bases and J by 3 bases, 5 bases remained unmatched. The CDR3 length is 14 residues. The germline gives CDR1 SGHNT, CDR2 YYREEE (reference sequence). These data originate in a study of OX40 agonist ivuxolimab in advanced cancers. Study conclusions and caveats: The 0.1-3.0 mg/kg partial responders had among the lowest clonal expansion.

This table comes from immunoSEQ multiplex PCR, and its TCRdb copy is limited to in-frame clones, with some not included. The table has over 75,000 clones, roughly 91% seen once; the top ten hold around 1.5%. The sample here was CD4+ or CD8+ T cells sorted from blood, taken in a trial of the OX40 agonist ivuxolimab. The chain employs TRBV5-4 and TRBJ2-7; 9 positions match TRBD1. The TCR originated in an adult with an advanced solid tumor such as melanoma, head and neck, liver or kidney cancer. CDR3: CASSLWDRVYEQYF. In nucleotides, the CDR3 is TGTGCCAGCAGCCTTTGGGACAGGGTCTACGAGCAGTACTTC.